This is a list of T cell receptor beta chains from one sample in a study of T cell repertoires in cytomegalovirus infection. A single record per CDR3 protein comes from TCRdb applying MiXCR to the reads. The sample holds fewer than 350,000 distinct CDR3 sequences, more than 8% seen once. The sample comprised PBMCs. These receptors were obtained from a human donor in good health (CMV status not recorded). Some clones in this sample may be carry-over from other donors' samples. Both conserved end residues are part of each CDR3. Fields, in order: D gene, V gene, clone size, J gene, CDR3 DNA, CDR3 protein. D genes are given only for firm matches. Clone size is stated in some rows and not others, as once, few, many or a class when expanded.

.	TRBV6-6	many	TRBJ2-1	TGTGCCAGCAGTTACTCGAGGTCCCTAAACAATGAGCAGTTCTTC	CASSYSRSLNNEQFF
.	TRBV15	few	TRBJ2-5	TGTGCCACCAGCAGAGATGGGAAGACCCAGTACTTC	CATSRDGKTQYF
.	TRBV6-2/TRBV6-3	few	TRBJ2-1	TGTGCCAGCAGTCACCCCCCTCGGGGTGAGCAGTTCTTC	CASSHPPRGEQFF
.	TRBV6-2/TRBV6-3	.	TRBJ2-5	TGTGCCAGCATCTCTAGGGGGGTAGCGGAACCCCAAGAGACCCAGTACTTC	CASISRGVAEPQETQYF
.	TRBV30	.	TRBJ2-3	TGTGCCTGGAGTGACCCTAGCGTGACAGATACGCAGTATTTT	CAWSDPSVTDTQYF
.	TRBV28	.	TRBJ1-1	TGTGCCAGCAGTTTTCGAGCAAGGAACACTGAAGCTTTCTTT	CASSFRARNTEAFF
.	TRBV2	many	TRBJ1-3	TGTGCCAGCAGTGTCGGCCAGCTGGGGGAATTGGGCTCTGGAAACACCATATATTTT	CASSVGQLGELGSGNTIYF
.	TRBV11-2	.	TRBJ1-1	TGTGCCAGCAGCTTAGGCACCCACACTGAAGCTTTCTTT	CASSLGTHTEAFF
.	TRBV7-4	.	TRBJ1-5	TGTGCCAGCAGCCCCACGCGGGGGGGGAACAATCAGCCCCAGCATTTT	CASSPTRGGNNQPQHF
.	TRBV12-3/TRBV12-4	.	TRBJ2-3	TGTGCCAGCAGGTCCGAGATCGGGGGTGAGTCGGATACGCAGTATTTT	CASRSEIGGESDTQYF
.	TRBV20-1	many	TRBJ2-5	TGCAGTGCTAGCGCCCCTGGCGGGGATAAGACCCAGTACTTC	CSASAPGGDKTQYF
TRBD2	TRBV11-2	many	TRBJ2-3	TGTGCCAGCAGCCTCGGACTAGCGGGAGCCCCAGATACGCAGTATTTT	CASSLGLAGAPDTQYF
.	TRBV30	many	TRBJ1-2	TGTGCCTGGTGGAGATTTGGCTACACCTTC	CAWWRFGYTF
.	TRBV28	.	TRBJ1-4	TGTGCCAGCAGTGAGGGCGGGACTAATGAAAAACTGTTTTTT	CASSEGGTNEKLFF
.	TRBV12-3/TRBV12-4	many	TRBJ2-2	TGTGCCAGCGGGAGTTATACCGGGGAGCTGTTTTTT	CASGSYTGELFF
TRBD1	TRBV7-2	many	TRBJ1-5	TGTGCCAGCAGCGCCGGGACAGGGAGGTTCAATCAGCCCCAGCATTTT	CASSAGTGRFNQPQHF
.	TRBV12-3/TRBV12-4	few	TRBJ2-1	TGTGCCAGCAGGCTGGGACACCGGAACAATGAGCAGTTCTTC	CASRLGHRNNEQFF